A selection of T cell receptor beta chains follows, all from one sample in a study of blood T cell repertoires in COVID-19. This table comes from immunoSEQ multiplex PCR, and its TCRdb copy is limited to in-frame clones, with some not included. The data contain 100,000 to 150,000 clones, approximately 89% of them singletons. Sequencing was carried out using peripheral blood. The receptors here all came from a woman in her sixties or seventies with COVID-19, enrolled during active disease. Both conserved end residues are part of each CDR3. Fields, in order: D gene, J gene, V gene, clone size, CDR3 protein, CDR3 DNA. A D gene is named only where the DNA matches it firmly. Size is stated for part of the rows, as once, few or many counts, or as a class when the clone is expanded.

D: .; J: TRBJ2-1; V: TRBV11-2; size: .; CDR3: CASSLAQNNEQFF; DNA: TGTGCCAGCAGCTTAGCACAGAACAATGAGCAGTTCTTC
D: .; J: TRBJ1-6; V: TRBV21-1; size: .; CDR3: CASTIGTLGSPLHF; DNA: TGTGCCAGCACCATTGGGACACTCGGGTCACCCCTCCACTTT
D: TRBD1; J: TRBJ2-1; V: TRBV5-1; size: .; CDR3: CASSLGQGAVGNEQFF; DNA: TGCGCCAGCAGCTTGGGGCAGGGGGCGGTGGGGAATGAGCAGTTCTTC
D: TRBD2; J: TRBJ2-3; V: TRBV7-2; size: .; CDR3: CASSRRRGGTDTQYF; DNA: TGTGCCAGCAGCCGGCGGCGGGGGGGCACAGATACGCAGTATTTT
D: TRBD2; J: TRBJ2-1; V: TRBV11-2; size: few; CDR3: CASSSRSSGGTSYNEQFF; DNA: TGTGCCAGCAGCTCCCGATCTAGCGGGGGGACCTCCTACAATGAGCAGTTCTTC
D: .; J: TRBJ1-6; V: TRBV21-1; size: .; CDR3: CASSKDTFPTSPLHF; DNA: TGTGCCAGCAGCAAAGATACATTCCCCACTTCACCCCTCCACTTT
D: .; J: TRBJ1-3; V: TRBV28; size: .; CDR3: CASSPGGAMISGNTIYF; DNA: TGTGCCAGCAGTCCCGGGGGAGCGATGATCTCTGGAAACACCATATATTTT
D: .; J: TRBJ1-2; V: TRBV9; size: .; CDR3: CASSVGIVAGTGYGYTF; DNA: TGTGCCAGCAGCGTAGGTATTGTGGCTGGGACTGGCTATGGCTACACCTTC
D: .; J: TRBJ1-2; V: TRBV6-6; size: .; CDR3: CASSSFLEWFNYGYTF; DNA: TGTGCCAGCAGTTCCTTCCTTGAGTGGTTCAACTATGGCTACACCTTC
D: .; J: TRBJ1-5; V: TRBV21-1; size: once; CDR3: CASRLRVRGGGGDSNQPQHF; DNA: TGTGCCAGCAGACTCCGGGTCAGGGGTGGAGGTGGGGATAGCAATCAGCCCCAGCATTTT
D: TRBD2; J: TRBJ2-7; V: TRBV5-1; size: .; CDR3: CASSLVLVGEGTYEQYF; DNA: TGCGCCAGCAGCTTGGTCTTGGTGGGGGAGGGGACCTACGAGCAGTACTTC
D: .; J: TRBJ1-2; V: TRBV29-1; size: .; CDR3: CGSQTGSYGYTF; DNA: TGCGGGAGCCAGACAGGCTCCTATGGCTACACCTTC
D: .; J: TRBJ1-5; V: TRBV28; size: .; CDR3: CASSLDSYQPQHF; DNA: TGTGCCAGCAGTTTAGACAGCTATCAGCCCCAGCATTTT
D: TRBD1; J: TRBJ2-1; V: TRBV7-9; size: .; CDR3: CASSVGQGYNEQFF; DNA: TGTGCCAGCAGCGTAGGACAGGGATACAATGAGCAGTTCTTC
D: TRBD1; J: TRBJ2-7; V: TRBV6-5; size: few; CDR3: CASSVDRGPYEQYF; DNA: TGTGCCAGCAGCGTGGACAGGGGGCCCTACGAGCAGTACTTC